The clone carrying this T cell receptor beta chain occurred a few times. In the original analysis: Amplified reference gene primers provided the basis for estimating nucleated cell counts. Profiling relied on immunoSEQ multiplex PCR, and the TCRdb table lists in-frame clones only, not all of them. V and J calls and clone size are those listed in that table; D and trimming were worked out from the DNA. Of 140,000 to 150,000 clones listed, more than 70% are singletons. This sample is drawn from a study of blood T cell repertoires in COVID-19. Study overall: COVID-19 samples from acute and convalescent phases originated in the United States, Italy and Spain. T cells, B-cell-depleted T cells, or PBMCs supplied cDNA or gDNA.

V dropped 2 bases and J dropped 5 bases, with 13 bases sitting between them. The CDR3 sequence is 15 residues long. Looked up from germline, CDR1 is LGHNA and CDR2 is YNFKEQ. J is TRBJ2-1 and V is TRBV4-2; D unclear. The TCR was taken from a human donor in a cohort sampled during active COVID-19. Sequenced sample: peripheral blood. The CDR3 protein is CASSQSVGGNNEQFF. As DNA, the CDR3 is TGTGCCAGCAGCCAAAGCGTAGGCGGTAACAATGAGCAGTTCTTC.